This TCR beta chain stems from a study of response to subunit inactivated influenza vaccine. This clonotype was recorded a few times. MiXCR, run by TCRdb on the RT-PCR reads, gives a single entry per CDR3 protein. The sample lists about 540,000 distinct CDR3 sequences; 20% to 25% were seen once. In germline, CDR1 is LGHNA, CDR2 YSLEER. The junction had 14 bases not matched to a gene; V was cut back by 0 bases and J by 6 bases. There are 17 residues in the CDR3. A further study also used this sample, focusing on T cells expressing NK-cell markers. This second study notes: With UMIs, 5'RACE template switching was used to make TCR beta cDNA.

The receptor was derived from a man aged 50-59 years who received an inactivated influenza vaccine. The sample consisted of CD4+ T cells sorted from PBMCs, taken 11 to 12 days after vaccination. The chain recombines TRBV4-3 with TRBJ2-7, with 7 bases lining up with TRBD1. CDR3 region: CASSQEKGAILALEQYF. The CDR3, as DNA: TGCGCCAGCAGCCAAGAAAAGGGGGCGATATTGGCCCTCGAGCAGTACTTC.